Below, one TCR beta chain is given with its context. This clonotype came up many times. The antigen this receptor binds is unknown. There are no base qualities to consult, and no much larger clone falls within one base. These data come from a study of T cells in Graves' hyperthyroidism and ophthalmopathy (dated by TCRdb to the late 2010s). Background for the entire study: Peripheral blood samples were taken at the time of initial diagnosis, prior to any treatment. To identify TCR V-J signatures that set the groups apart, the researchers used a discovery cohort of 95 to 100 patients, made up of approximately 43 with Graves' ophthalmopathy and some 60 with stable Graves' hyperthyroidism. Prospective prediction of ophthalmopathy was tested in an independent validation cohort consisting of some 19 hyperthyroidism patients and approximately 16 patients who later progressed to ophthalmopathy. The 100 or so discovery patients were divided at random into training and test sets in a 7:3 ratio. Thyroid tissue and blood T-cell repertoires from six Graves' hyperthyroidism patients were also compared in the study. Once sampling was done, hyperthyroidism patients were given methimazole at a starting dose of 30 mg daily, whereas ophthalmopathy patients were given high-dose intravenous methylprednisolone. The paper describes TCR Vbeta CDR3 sequencing of about 140 peripheral blood samples, made up of about 41 ophthalmopathy patients, more than 70 hyperthyroidism patients and approximately 17 progressor patients. Study-wide findings and limitations: Most expanded thyroid clonotypes (frequency above 0.001) were also found in blood, which suggests that blood repertoires may mirror thyroid immune responses. Sample size was not statistically predetermined, and blinding of investigators to group allocation was not performed. In cross-validation, a model built on a 13 V-J signature told ophthalmopathy apart from stable hyperthyroidism with 85% to 90% sensitivity and 81% to 82% specificity, and in testing the same model reached 80%/75%. In validation, the model predicted progression to ophthalmopathy with approximately 69% sensitivity and about 73% specificity, a median of around six months before onset.

The TCR beta CDR3 regions were amplified from RNA transcripts. A first-round RT-PCR of the TCR CDR3 used the HTBI primer set with the Qiagen OneStep RT-PCR kit. The libraries were constructed in a second round of multiplex PCR and then size-selected and purified. Sequencing of the libraries was done on an Illumina HiSeq2000 using paired-end 100 bp reads. In the paper's pipeline: Raw data were processed with SOAPnuke, discarding reads with adapters, uncalled bases, mean Phred below 15, or no exact constant-primer or identifier match. COPE v1.2.5 was used to merge high-quality paired reads, and clonotypes were defined as unique nucleotide sequences. Clonotypes were aligned to IMGT TRBV, TRBD and TRBJ reference segments using MiTCR v1.1. The analysis was restricted to V-J combinations with a frequency above 0.0001, which together covered 99% to 99.2% of the repertoires. A TCS score was defined as the ratio between F50 (clonal expansion) and ExV (chaos), using BLOSUM62-based TCRdist between CDR3 peptides within each V-J. Welch's t-statistics and random forest reduced roughly 530 V-J features to fewer than 15, which were used in a naive Bayes classifier (R e1071). Using fastp trimming at Q25 and MiXCR clonotype assembly, TCRdb reanalyzed the public sequencing data and kept in-frame beta chains. Each entry merges the rows of one CDR3 protein and shows their most common DNA and genes. The V and J calls follow TCRdb's processing rather than the paper's. This sample lists under 400,000 distinct CDR3 sequences; about 15% were detected once. The ten biggest clones cover approximately 10% of the sample.

Graves' hyperthyroidism was defined as stable when no progression to ophthalmopathy occurred over 18 months of follow-up. Hyperthyroidism patients were aged 18 to 65 years and newly diagnosed, with disease duration of less than 2 months. Patients with uncontrolled infections, other autoimmune diseases, pregnancy or lactation were excluded. Diagnoses were established on the basis of clinical symptoms, serum thyroxine and TRAb, thyroid ultrasound, and orbital computed tomography. PBMCs were isolated from about 9.2 ml of fresh peripheral blood by Ficoll-Paque density gradient centrifugation. Total RNA was extracted with Trizol reagent, and quality was checked on an Agilent 2100 Bioanalyzer. CDR1 and CDR2 (MNHNS, SASEGT) derive from the germline V gene. V has 5 bases trimmed and J has 4 bases trimmed; junction bases matching no gene number 2. Inclusive of the bounding cysteine and phenylalanine, the CDR3 is 13 residues long. Only the CDR3 DNA stays, 39 bases, in frame from base 1.

The sequencing sample was made of blood. The rearranged chain carries TRBV6-1 and TRBJ2-1; TRBD1 fits 7 bases in the junction. The origin of this receptor is a woman aged 60-75 years with Graves' hyperthyroidism. The DNA reads as follows: TGTGCCAGCAGTCGGGACAGATACAATGAGCAGTTCTTC. Translated, it gives CASSRDRYNEQFF.